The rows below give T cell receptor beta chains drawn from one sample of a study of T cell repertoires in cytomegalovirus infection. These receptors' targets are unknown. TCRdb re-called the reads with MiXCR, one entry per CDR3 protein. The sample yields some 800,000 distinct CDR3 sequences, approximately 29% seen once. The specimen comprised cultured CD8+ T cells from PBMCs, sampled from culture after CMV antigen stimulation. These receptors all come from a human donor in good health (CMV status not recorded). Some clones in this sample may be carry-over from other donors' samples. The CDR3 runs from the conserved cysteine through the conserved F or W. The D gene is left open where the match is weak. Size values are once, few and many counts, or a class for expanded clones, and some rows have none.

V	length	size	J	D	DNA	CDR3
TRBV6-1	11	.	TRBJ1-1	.	TGTGCCACCAGCCTCGCCACTGAAGCTTTCTTT	CATSLATEAFF
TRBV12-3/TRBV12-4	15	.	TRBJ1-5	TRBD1	TGTGCCAGCAGTAGGACAGGGATCGGGCATCAGCCCCAGCATTTT	CASSRTGIGHQPQHF
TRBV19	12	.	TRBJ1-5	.	TGTGCCAGTAGTATCCTAGGGACCCCTCAGCATTTT	CASSILGTPQHF
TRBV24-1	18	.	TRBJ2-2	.	TGTGCCACCAGTGACAGGCGGCCCGCGGGGCCGAACACCGGGGAGCTGTTTTTT	CATSDRRPAGPNTGELFF
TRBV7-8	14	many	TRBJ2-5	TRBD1	TGTGCCAGCAGCCCCGACAGGGTCCAAGAGACCCAGTACTTC	CASSPDRVQETQYF
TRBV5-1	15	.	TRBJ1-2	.	TGCGCCAGCACCATGGAGGTAAACCACAACTATGGCTACACCTTC	CASTMEVNHNYGYTF
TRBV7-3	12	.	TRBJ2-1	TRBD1	TGTGCCAGCAGCCACAGGGGCGGTGAGCAGTTCTTC	CASSHRGGEQFF
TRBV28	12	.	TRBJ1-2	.	TGTGCCAGCAGTTTAAACCCCTATGGCTACACCTTC	CASSLNPYGYTF
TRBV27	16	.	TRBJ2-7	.	TGTGCCAACAGTCCCCAGCCGAGGGGGGACCTCTGCGAGCAGTACTTC	CANSPQPRGDLCEQYF
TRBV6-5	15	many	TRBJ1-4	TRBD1	TGTGCCAGCAGTATGGGGACAGGGGGTTATGAAAAACTGTTTTTT	CASSMGTGGYEKLFF
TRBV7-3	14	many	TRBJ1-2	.	TGTGCCAGCAGCTTAAGGGGGGGTAACTATGGCTACACCTTC	CASSLRGGNYGYTF
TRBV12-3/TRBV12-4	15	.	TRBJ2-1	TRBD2	TGTGCCAGCAGATGGACTAGCGGGGATTACAATGAGCAGTTCTTC	CASRWTSGDYNEQFF
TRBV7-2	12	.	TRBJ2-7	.	TGTGCCAGCAGCCCTTACACGTACGAGCAGTACTTC	CASSPYTYEQYF
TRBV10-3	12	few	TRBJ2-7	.	TGTGCCATCGCCCAGGGGGGGGAACAGCAGTACTTC	CAIAQGGEQQYF
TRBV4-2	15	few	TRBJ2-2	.	TGTGCCAGCAGCCAAGAACGGTTCTCCCCCGGGGAGCTGTTTTTT	CASSQERFSPGELFF
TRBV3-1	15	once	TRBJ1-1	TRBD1	TGTGCCAGCAGCCCCGTCCTGACAGGGACCACTGAAGCTTTCTTT	CASSPVLTGTTEAFF
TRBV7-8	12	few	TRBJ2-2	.	TGTGCCACCCCGGTCGCCTCGGGGGAGCTGTTTTTT	CATPVASGELFF
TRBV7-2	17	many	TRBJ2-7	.	TGTGCCAGCAGCTTTTCGGGGGACGCGGTTATCTCCTACGAGCAGTACTTC	CASSFSGDAVISYEQYF
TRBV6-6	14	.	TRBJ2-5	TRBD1	TGTGCCAGCAGGACTAAGGGGGCAGGAGAGACCCAGTACTTC	CASRTKGAGETQYF
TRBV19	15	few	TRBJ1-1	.	TGTGCCAGTAGTATAGAGCCGGGATTGAACACTGAAGCTTTCTTT	CASSIEPGLNTEAFF
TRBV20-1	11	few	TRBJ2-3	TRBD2	TGCAGTGTTTCTTCGGGGGGAAGGCAGTATTTT	CSVSSGGRQYF
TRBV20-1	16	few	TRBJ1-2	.	TGCAGTGCTAGAGCCTTGACTGGACGGGATAACTATGGCTACACCTTC	CSARALTGRDNYGYTF
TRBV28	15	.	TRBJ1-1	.	TGTGCCAGCAGTTTCCCTGCGGTGGCGAACACTGAAGCTTTCTTT	CASSFPAVANTEAFF
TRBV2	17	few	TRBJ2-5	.	TGTGCCAGCAGCCTCGAGGGACCCACCTCTCGAGGGAAGACCCAGTACTTC	CASSLEGPTSRGKTQYF
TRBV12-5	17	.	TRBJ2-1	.	TGTGCTAGTGGTCGGAGGCCCGGGACACCCTCCTACAATGAGCAGTTCTTC	CASGRRPGTPSYNEQFF
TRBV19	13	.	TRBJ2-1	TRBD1	TGTGCCAGTAGTCCCTGGACAGGGAATGAGCAGTTCTTC	CASSPWTGNEQFF
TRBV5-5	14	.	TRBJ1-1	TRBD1	TGTGCCAGCAGGGTTGGACAGGGGAACACTGAAGCTTTCTTT	CASRVGQGNTEAFF
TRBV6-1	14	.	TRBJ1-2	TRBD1	TGTGCCAGCAGGTACAGGGGGCGATTTGATGGCTACACCTTC	CASRYRGRFDGYTF
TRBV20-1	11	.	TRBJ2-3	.	TGCAGTGCTACTTACATGGGTACGCAGTATTTT	CSATYMGTQYF